The clone carrying this T cell receptor beta chain rates as medium-sized. This sample was taken from a study of spatial heterogeneity in lung cancer. With 0 bases removed from V and 1 base from J, the gap between germline ends came to 10 bases. Per germline, CDR1 SGDLS and CDR2 YYNGEE. The CDR3 spans 15 residues. Time point given: sample taken at primary tumor resection. No cell sorting; template was whole RNA from tumor, lung tissue or PBMC. TCRdb re-derived calls from the 5' RACE reads in MiXCR, one entry per CDR3 protein. The sample lists about 300 distinct CDR3 sequences, 21% occurring once. The clonotype was recovered from a male donor with early-stage non-small cell lung cancer. The sample was normal lung tissue next to the tumor, taken at surgery. The rearrangement links TRBV9 to TRBJ2-5, with D possibly matching TRBD2 (6 bases). CDR3 bases: TGTGCCAGCAGCGTAGTCCAGGGAGGCCAAGAGACCCAGTACTTC. This gives the protein CASSVVQGGQETQYF.